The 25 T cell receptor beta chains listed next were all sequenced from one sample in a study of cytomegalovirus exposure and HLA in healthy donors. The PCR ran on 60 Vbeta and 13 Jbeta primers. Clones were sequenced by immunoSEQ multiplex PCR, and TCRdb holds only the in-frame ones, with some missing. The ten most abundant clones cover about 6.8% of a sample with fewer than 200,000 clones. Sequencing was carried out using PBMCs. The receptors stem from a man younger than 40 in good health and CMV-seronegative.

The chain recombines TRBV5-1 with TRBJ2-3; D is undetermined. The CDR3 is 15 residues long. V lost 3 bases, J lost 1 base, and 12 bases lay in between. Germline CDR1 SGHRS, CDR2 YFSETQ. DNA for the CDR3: TGCGCCAGCAGCTCCCAGGCGATTGGCACAGATACGCAGTATTTT. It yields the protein CASSSQAIGTDTQYF.

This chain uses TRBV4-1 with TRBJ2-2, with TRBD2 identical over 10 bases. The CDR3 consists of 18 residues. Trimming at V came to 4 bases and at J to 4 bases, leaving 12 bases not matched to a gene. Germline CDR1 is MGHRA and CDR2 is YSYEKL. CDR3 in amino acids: CASSLWGSGLAITGELFF. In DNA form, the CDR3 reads TGCGCCAGCAGCCTATGGGGATCGGGACTAGCGATCACCGGGGAGCTGTTTTTT.

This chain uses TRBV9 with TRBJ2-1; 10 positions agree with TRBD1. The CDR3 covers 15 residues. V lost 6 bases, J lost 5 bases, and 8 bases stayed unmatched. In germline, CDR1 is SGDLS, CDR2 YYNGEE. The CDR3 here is CASTTSGTGDNEQFF. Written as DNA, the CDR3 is TGTGCCAGCACTACCTCAGGGACAGGGGACAATGAGCAGTTCTTC.

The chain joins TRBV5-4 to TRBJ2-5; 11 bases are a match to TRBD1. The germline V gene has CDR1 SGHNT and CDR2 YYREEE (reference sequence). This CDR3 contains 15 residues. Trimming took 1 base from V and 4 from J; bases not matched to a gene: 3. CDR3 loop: CASSLRGQGGETQYF. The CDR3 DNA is TGTGCCAGCAGCTTGAGGGGACAGGGGGGAGAGACCCAGTACTTC.

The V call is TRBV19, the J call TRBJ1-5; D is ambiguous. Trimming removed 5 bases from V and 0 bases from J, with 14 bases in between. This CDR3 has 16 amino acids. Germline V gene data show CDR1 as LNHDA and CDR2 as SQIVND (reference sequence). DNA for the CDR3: TGTGCCAGTAGTCCTAGGAAGGCCACTAGCAATCAGCCCCAGCATTTT. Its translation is CASSPRKATSNQPQHF.

The CDR3 loop is CAISPGQGDYEQYF. CDR3 coding DNA: TGTGCCATCAGCCCGGGACAGGGGGACTACGAGCAGTACTTC. V gene TRBV10-3 combines with J gene TRBJ2-7; TRBD1 aligns across 11 bases. The germline V gene has CDR1 ENHRY and CDR2 SYGVKD. The CDR3 totals 14 residues. V was clipped by 6 bases and J by 3 bases; unmatched bases: 4.

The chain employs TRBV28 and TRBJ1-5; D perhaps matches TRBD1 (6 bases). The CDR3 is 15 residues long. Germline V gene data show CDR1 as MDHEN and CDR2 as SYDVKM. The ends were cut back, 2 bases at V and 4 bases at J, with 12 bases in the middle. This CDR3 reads CASSLRSGTNQPQHF. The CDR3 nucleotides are TGTGCCAGCAGTTTAAGGTCCGGGACAAATCAGCCCCAGCATTTT. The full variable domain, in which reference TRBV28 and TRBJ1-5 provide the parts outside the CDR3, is DVKVTQSSRYLVKRTGEKVFLECVQDMDHENMFWYRQDPGLGLRLIYFSYDVKMKEKGDIPEGYSVSREKKERFSLILESASTNQTSMYLCASSLRSGTNQPQHFGDGTRLSIL.

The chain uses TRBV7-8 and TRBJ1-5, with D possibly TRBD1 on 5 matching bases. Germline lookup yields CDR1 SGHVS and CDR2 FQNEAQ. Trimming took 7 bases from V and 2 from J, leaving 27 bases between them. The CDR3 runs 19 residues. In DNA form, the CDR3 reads TGTGCCAGCAACACGGCTTGGGGAACAAGGGCGGGGGGCAATCAGCCCCAGCATTTT. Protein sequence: CASNTAWGTRAGGNQPQHF.

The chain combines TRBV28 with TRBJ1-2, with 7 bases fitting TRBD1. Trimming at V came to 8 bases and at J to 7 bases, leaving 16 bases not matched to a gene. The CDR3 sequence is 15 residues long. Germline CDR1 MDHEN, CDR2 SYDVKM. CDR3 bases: TGTGCCAGCGGCCACGGGACCGGGACAGACGGTGGCTACACCTTC. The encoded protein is CASGHGTGTDGGYTF.

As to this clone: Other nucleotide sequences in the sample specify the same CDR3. DNA of the CDR3: TGTGCCAGCAGCGTAGGGGGGGGCTCTGGAAACACCATATATTTT. This encodes CASSVGGGSGNTIYF. The rearrangement uses TRBV9 and TRBJ1-3; D possibly corresponds to TRBD1 (5 bases). This CDR3 has 15 residues. Trimming left V 0 bases short and J 0 bases short, with 7 bases between. CDR1 and CDR2 from the germline V gene are SGDLS and YYNGEE.

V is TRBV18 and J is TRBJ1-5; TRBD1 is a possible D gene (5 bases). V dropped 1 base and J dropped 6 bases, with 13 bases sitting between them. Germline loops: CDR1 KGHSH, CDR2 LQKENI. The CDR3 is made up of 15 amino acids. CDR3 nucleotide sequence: TGTGCCAGCTCACCACGCAGGGAGGGCGGTCAGCCCCAGCATTTT. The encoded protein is CASSPRREGGQPQHF.

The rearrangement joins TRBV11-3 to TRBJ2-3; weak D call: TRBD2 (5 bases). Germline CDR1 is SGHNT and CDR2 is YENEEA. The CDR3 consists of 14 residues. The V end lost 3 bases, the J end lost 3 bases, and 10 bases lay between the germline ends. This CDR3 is CASSFGIVTDTQYF. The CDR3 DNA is TGTGCCAGCAGCTTCGGGATTGTTACAGATACGCAGTATTTT.

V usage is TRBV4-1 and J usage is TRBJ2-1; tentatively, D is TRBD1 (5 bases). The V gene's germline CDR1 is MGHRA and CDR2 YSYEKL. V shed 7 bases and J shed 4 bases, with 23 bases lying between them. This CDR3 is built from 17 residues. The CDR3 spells CASMPDPGRKYYNEQFF. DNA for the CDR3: TGCGCCAGCATGCCAGATCCAGGGCGAAAATATTACAATGAGCAGTTCTTC.

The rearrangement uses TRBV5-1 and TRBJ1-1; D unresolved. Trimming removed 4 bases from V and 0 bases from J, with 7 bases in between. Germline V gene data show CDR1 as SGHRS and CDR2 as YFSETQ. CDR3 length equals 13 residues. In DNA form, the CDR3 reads TGCGCCAGCAGCCTTGAGCTGAACACTGAAGCTTTCTTT. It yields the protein CASSLELNTEAFF. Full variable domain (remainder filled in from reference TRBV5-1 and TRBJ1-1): KAGVTQTPRYLIKTRGQQVTLSCSPISGHRSVSWYQQTPGQGLQFLFEYFSETQRNKGNFPGRFSGRQFSNSRSEMNVSTLELGDSALYLCASSLELNTEAFFGQGTRLTVV.

CDR3 nucleotides: TGTGCCAGTAGTATCCCACAGCGGGAGTTTACAGATACGCAGTATTTT. Protein product: CASSIPQREFTDTQYF. V usage is TRBV19 and J usage is TRBJ2-3; 8 bases match TRBD2. The ends lost 3 bases at V and 3 bases at J; junction bases unmatched: 8. The CDR3 runs 16 residues. Germline assignment: CDR1 LNHDA and CDR2 SQIVND (reference sequence).

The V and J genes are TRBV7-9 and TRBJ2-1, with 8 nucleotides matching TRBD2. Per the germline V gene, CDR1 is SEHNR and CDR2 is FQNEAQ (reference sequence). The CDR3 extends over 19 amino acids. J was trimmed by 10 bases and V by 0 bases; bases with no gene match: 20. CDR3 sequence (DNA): TGTGCCAGCAGCTTAGCGGGGACCCGAAGAGCGGGAGTGCGTGTAGAGCAGTTCTTC. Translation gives CASSLAGTRRAGVRVEQFF.

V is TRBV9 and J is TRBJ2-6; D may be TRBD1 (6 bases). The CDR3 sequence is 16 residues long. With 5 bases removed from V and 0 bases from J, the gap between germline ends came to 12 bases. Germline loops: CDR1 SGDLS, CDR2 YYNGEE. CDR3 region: CASRGTMSSGANVLTF. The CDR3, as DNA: TGTGCCAGCAGAGGGACAATGAGCTCTGGGGCCAACGTCCTGACTTTC.

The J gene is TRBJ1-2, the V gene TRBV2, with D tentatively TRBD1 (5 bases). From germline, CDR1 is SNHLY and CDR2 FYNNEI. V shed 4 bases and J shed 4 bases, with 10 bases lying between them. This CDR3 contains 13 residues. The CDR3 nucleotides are TGTGCCAGCAGTGTCCAGGGAGGCTATGGCTACACCTTC. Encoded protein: CASSVQGGYGYTF.

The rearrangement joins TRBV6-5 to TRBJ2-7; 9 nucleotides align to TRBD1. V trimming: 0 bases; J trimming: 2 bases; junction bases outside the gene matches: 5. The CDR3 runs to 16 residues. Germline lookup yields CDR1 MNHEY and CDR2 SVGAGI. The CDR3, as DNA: TGTGCCAGCAGTTACTCCTTGGGGACAGGGACCTACGAGCAGTACTTC. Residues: CASSYSLGTGTYEQYF.

CDR3 sequence reads: CASRRTGNQPQHF. The CDR3 region has the DNA TGTGCCAGCAGGCGGACAGGAAATCAGCCCCAGCATTTT. V is TRBV5-5 and J is TRBJ1-5; 7 positions match TRBD1. Germline V lookup: CDR1 SGHKS, CDR2 YYEKEE (reference sequence). The V gene end was trimmed by 5 bases and the J gene end by 4 bases; junction bases not matched to a gene: 3. This CDR3 is built from 13 residues.

Written as DNA, the CDR3 is TGCAGCGTTAATCCGGGACAGGGGGTCCAAGAGACCCAGTACTTC. It is translated as CSVNPGQGVQETQYF. The V and J genes are TRBV29-1 and TRBJ2-5; 11 bases are a match to TRBD1. V lost 5 bases, J lost 1 base, and 6 bases stayed unmatched. The CDR3 loop spans 15 amino acids. The V gene's germline CDR1 is SQVTM and CDR2 ANQGSEA.

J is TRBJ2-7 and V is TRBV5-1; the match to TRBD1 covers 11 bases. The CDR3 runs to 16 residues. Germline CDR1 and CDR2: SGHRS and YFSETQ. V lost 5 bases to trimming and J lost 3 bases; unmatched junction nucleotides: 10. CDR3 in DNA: TGCGCCAGCAGTGCGGCCCCGGGACAGGGGGTCTACGAGCAGTACTTC. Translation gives CASSAAPGQGVYEQYF. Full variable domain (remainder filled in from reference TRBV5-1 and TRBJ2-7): KAGVTQTPRYLIKTRGQQVTLSCSPISGHRSVSWYQQTPGQGLQFLFEYFSETQRNKGNFPGRFSGRQFSNSRSEMNVSTLELGDSALYLCASSAAPGQGVYEQYFGPGTRLTVT.

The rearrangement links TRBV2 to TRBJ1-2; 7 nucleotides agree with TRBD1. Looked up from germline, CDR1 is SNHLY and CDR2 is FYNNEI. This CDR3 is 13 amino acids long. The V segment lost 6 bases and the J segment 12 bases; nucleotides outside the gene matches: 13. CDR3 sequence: CASSGQEALLNTF. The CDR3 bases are TGTGCCAGCAGCGGACAGGAGGCTCTATTAAACACCTTC. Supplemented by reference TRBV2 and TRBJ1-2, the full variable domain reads EPEVTQTPSHQVTQMGQEVILRCVPISNHLYFYWYRQILGQKVEFLVSFYNNEISEKSEIFDDQFSVERPDGSNFTLKIRSTKLEDSAMYFCASSGQEALLNTFGSGTRLTVV.

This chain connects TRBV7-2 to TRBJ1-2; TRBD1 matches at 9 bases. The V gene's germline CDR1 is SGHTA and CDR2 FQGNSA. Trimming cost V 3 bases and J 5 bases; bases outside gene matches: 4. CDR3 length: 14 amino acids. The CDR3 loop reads CASSFRDRAYGYTF. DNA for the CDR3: TGTGCCAGCAGCTTCCGGGACAGGGCGTATGGCTACACCTTC. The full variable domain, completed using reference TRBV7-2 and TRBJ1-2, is GAGVSQSPSNKVTEKGKDVELRCDPISGHTALYWYRQSLGQGLEFLIYFQGNSAPDKSGLPSDRFSAERTGGSVSTLTIQRTQQEDSAVYLCASSFRDRAYGYTFGSGTRLTVV.

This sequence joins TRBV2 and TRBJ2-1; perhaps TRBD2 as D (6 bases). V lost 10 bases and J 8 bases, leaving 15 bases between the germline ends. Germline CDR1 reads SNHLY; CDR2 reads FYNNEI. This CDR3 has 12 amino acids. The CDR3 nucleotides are TGTGCCACGGGACTGACTGGGGATGAGCAGTTCTTC. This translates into CATGLTGDEQFF.